The 18 T cell receptor beta chains reported below all come from one sample, sequenced in a study of blood T cell repertoires in COVID-19. Measured with immunoSEQ multiplex PCR; TCRdb has only the in-frame clones, and not every one. Of 150,000 or so clones in the sample, 86% are singletons; the top ten hold about 7.3%. Specimen: peripheral blood. The receptors stem from a man aged 45-65 years with active or convalescent COVID-19.

Only a few counts were recorded for this clone. The J gene is TRBJ2-5, the V gene TRBV7-2; the match to TRBD2 covers 9 bases. The V and J ends lost 4 bases and 5 bases, in that order; junction bases with no gene match: 5. The CDR3 runs to 14 residues. Per germline, CDR1 SGHTA and CDR2 FQGNSA. The CDR3 DNA reads as TGTGCCAGCAGCTCGGGACTAGCAATGGAGACCCAGTACTTC. This sequence encodes CASSSGLAMETQYF.

The chain combines TRBV3-1 (or the pseudogene TRBV3-2) with TRBJ2-3, with 13 bases fitting TRBD2. Germline trimming cut 3 bases from V and 7 bases from J; bases unmatched to any gene: 10. Germline V gives CDR1 LGHDT, CDR2 YNNKEL (reference sequence). The length of the CDR3 is 17 residues. CDR3 nucleotides: TGTGCCAGCAGCCACGCCGGGACTAGCGGGACGAGAAATACGCAGTATTTT. It yields the protein CASSHAGTSGTRNTQYF.

This clone has only a few counts. This CDR3 is CASSSSLGQGRGEQFF. The CDR3 DNA sequence: TGTGCCAGCAGCTCCTCGTTAGGCCAAGGAAGGGGTGAGCAGTTCTTC. V gene TRBV7-2 combines with J gene TRBJ2-1; tentatively, D is TRBD1 (5 bases). Germline values: CDR1 SGHTA, CDR2 FQGNSA. The CDR3 spans 16 residues. V was cut by 4 bases and J by 9 bases, with 22 bases left in between.

This sequence joins TRBV6-5 and TRBJ2-7; 9 positions match TRBD2. Germline V CDR1 and CDR2: MNHEY, SVGAGI. This CDR3 is 14 amino acids long. V dropped 7 bases and J dropped 4; count of bases not matched to a gene: 8. CDR3 DNA: TGTGCCAGCACCCCGGGCGGGGGGGATTACGAGCAGTACTTC. Translated: CASTPGGGDYEQYF.

The V and J genes are TRBV2 and TRBJ1-1; the D is unclear. Germline lookup yields CDR1 SNHLY and CDR2 FYNNEI. This CDR3 contains 16 residues. V gave up 4 bases and J gave up 4 bases, with 19 bases separating them. This chain's CDR3 is CASSAISGFLGTEAFF. The CDR3 DNA reads TGTGCCAGCAGTGCGATTAGCGGATTCTTGGGCACTGAAGCTTTCTTT.

This chain connects TRBV6-2 or TRBV6-3 to TRBJ1-1; tentative D call: TRBD1 (5 bases). This CDR3 region has 13 residues. Trimming stripped 6 bases from V and 5 bases from J, with 13 bases between. Germline loops: CDR1 MNHEY, CDR2 SVGEGT. CDR3 DNA: TGTGCCAGCAGCCGTAGTCGGGGGACTGAAGCTTTCTTT. It yields the protein CASSRSRGTEAFF.

This clone has just a few counts. Other DNA sequences in the sample encode the same CDR3. The V call is TRBV30, the J call TRBJ1-1, with 8 bases identical to TRBD1. The CDR3 has 13 amino acids. Germline V gene sequence: CDR1 GTSNPN, CDR2 SVGIG (reference sequence). The V segment lost 5 bases and the J segment 5 bases; nucleotides outside the gene matches: 7. This CDR3 is CAWVSGGWTEAFF. CDR3 in DNA: TGTGCCTGGGTCTCAGGGGGCTGGACTGAAGCTTTCTTT.

This chain joins TRBV7-2 and TRBJ1-1; TRBD1 might be the D (5 bases). V gave up 1 base and J gave up 8 bases, with 11 bases separating them. The CDR3 length is 13 residues. Germline V CDR1 and CDR2: SGHTA, FQGNSA. The DNA for the CDR3 is TGTGCCAGCAGCTTAGTACAGGCCCTCGAAGCTTTCTTT. Its protein product is CASSLVQALEAFF.

J is TRBJ2-5 and V is TRBV7-8; 9 bases are shared with TRBD2. The V segment lost 11 bases and the J segment 1 base; nucleotides outside the gene matches: 5. CDR3 size: 13 residues. Germline values: CDR1 SGHVS, CDR2 FQNEAQ. CDR3: CALAGLSQETQYF. DNA of the CDR3: TGTGCCCTAGCGGGGTTGTCCCAAGAGACCCAGTACTTC.

This chain links TRBV7-9 with TRBJ2-3, with 8 bases lining up with TRBD2. V lost 4 bases, J lost 1 base, and 7 bases stayed unmatched. CDR1 is SEHNR and CDR2 is FQNEAQ in the germline V gene (reference sequence). The CDR3 extends over 16 amino acids. The CDR3 here is CASSWGTAGGTDTQYF. The CDR3 bases are TGTGCCAGCAGCTGGGGAACAGCGGGGGGCACAGATACGCAGTATTTT.

The chain carries TRBV28 and TRBJ1-1, with D perhaps TRBD1 (6 bases). This CDR3 contains 14 residues. Trimming removed 6 bases at V and 5 bases at J, with 16 bases between. Germline-derived CDR1 and CDR2 are MDHEN and SYDVKM. CDR3 DNA: TGTGCCAGCAGACCCCACAGGGTTGGGACTGAAGCTTTCTTT. Amino acids: CASRPHRVGTEAFF.

The gene calls are TRBV2 and TRBJ1-5, with TRBD1 identical over 10 bases. Unmatched junction bases numbered 10, after V lost 7 bases and J lost 7 bases. The CDR3 covers 15 residues. The germline CDR1 and CDR2 sequences are SNHLY and FYNNEI. The CDR3 reads CASTPGQGKGQPQHF. The CDR3 nucleotides are TGTGCCAGCACTCCGGGACAGGGGAAAGGACAGCCCCAGCATTTT.

The gene calls are TRBV7-9 and TRBJ1-5, with 8 nucleotides matching TRBD1. CDR1 SEHNR and CDR2 FQNEAQ come from the germline V gene (reference sequence). The CDR3 loop spans 15 amino acids. The junction had 10 bases not matched to a gene; V was cut back by 5 bases and J by 7 bases. The CDR3, as DNA: TGTGCCAGCAGCAAGGGACAGGATTTCGGACAGCCCCAGCATTTT. Protein: CASSKGQDFGQPQHF.

CDR3 in amino acids: CASGRTGDGYTF. DNA of the CDR3: TGTGCCAGCGGCCGGACAGGGGACGGCTACACCTTC. This chain links TRBV5-5 with TRBJ1-2; 9 bases are a match to TRBD1. Trimming took 7 bases from V and 8 from J; bases not matched to a gene: 6. CDR3 length equals 12 residues. Germline V lookup: CDR1 SGHKS, CDR2 YYEKEE (reference sequence).

The V call is TRBV6-5, the J call TRBJ2-3; the D gene is possibly TRBD1 (6 bases). The V gene's germline CDR1 is MNHEY and CDR2 SVGAGI. The CDR3 extends over 15 amino acids. V lost 6 bases to trimming and J lost 1 base, with 14 bases between them. The DNA of the CDR3 is TGTGCCAGCAGGAGACCACAGGGCCGCACAGATACGCAGTATTTT. This translates into CASRRPQGRTDTQYF.

CDR3 protein: CASSLVPPGGGRHEQYF. In DNA form, the CDR3 reads TGTGCCAGCAGCTTAGTCCCCCCTGGCGGGGGAAGGCACGAGCAGTACTTC. V is TRBV7-6 and J is TRBJ2-7; 7 nucleotides align to TRBD2. Looked up from germline, CDR1 is SGHVS and CDR2 is FNYEAQ. V gave up 1 base and J gave up 5 bases; unmatched junction bases: 14. CDR3 length: 17 residues.

The rearrangement uses TRBV29-1 and TRBJ2-7; perhaps TRBD2 as D (5 bases). CDR1 is SQVTM and CDR2 is ANQGSEA in the germline V gene. This CDR3 contains 13 residues. The ends were cut back, 2 bases at V and 0 bases at J, with 8 bases in the middle. The CDR3 DNA is TGCAGCGTTGAAACTAGTACCTCCTACGAGCAGTACTTC. Amino acids: CSVETSTSYEQYF.

This sequence joins TRBV5-6 and TRBJ2-7; 7 positions agree with TRBD1. The CDR3 runs 15 residues. V was clipped by 0 bases and J by 2 bases; unmatched bases: 5. Germline CDR1 reads SGHDT; CDR2 reads YYEEEE. The CDR3 nucleotides read TGTGCCAGCAGCTTGGATTGGGGGACAGCCTACGAGCAGTACTTC. Translated: CASSLDWGTAYEQYF.